The clone carrying this T cell receptor (beta chain) was detected once. This sample is drawn from a study of identical twins. MiXCR, run by TCRdb on the 5' RACE reads, gives a single entry per CDR3 protein. This sample has approximately 1.8 million distinct CDR3 sequences, with about 32% found just once. V lost 3 bases and J lost 4; bases outside the gene matches: 12. Germline V gene lookup returns CDR1 KGHSH and CDR2 LQKENI. This CDR3 is built from 16 residues. The rearrangement joins TRBV18 to TRBJ2-7, with 7 bases identical to TRBD2. What was sequenced was cord blood. The clonotype was recovered from a newborn girl in good health. In nucleotides, the CDR3 is TGTGCCAGCTCACCTTCCCAGGGACTAATTGGGTACGAGCAGTACTTC. It is translated as CASSPSQGLIGYEQYF. The variable domain in full, completed from reference TRBV18 and TRBJ2-7, reads NAGVMQNPRHLVRRRGQEARLRCSPMKGHSHVYWYRQLPEEGLKFMVYLQKENIIDESGMPKERFSAEFPKEGPSILRIQQVVRGDSAAYFCASSPSQGLIGYEQYFGPGTRLTVT.